These 5 T cell receptor beta chains were sequenced from one sample in a study of blood T cell repertoires in COVID-19. The protocol was immunoSEQ multiplex PCR, while the TCRdb copy is restricted to in-frame clones and leaves out a portion. The table has hundreds of thousands of clones, around 86% seen once. The material sequenced was PBMCs or T cells enriched from blood (not recorded which). The receptors originated from a man aged 40-49 years who had recovered from COVID-19.

The V gene is TRBV7-2, the J gene TRBJ2-7, with D maybe TRBD2 (5 bases). Germline lookup yields CDR1 SGHTA and CDR2 FQGNSA. The CDR3 runs 12 residues. V was pared by 5 bases and J by 11 bases, with 16 bases between. The chain's CDR3 is CASSLHSVGKYF. Here the CDR3 DNA reads TGTGCCAGCAGCCTTCATTCCGTCGGGAAGTACTTC. Full variable domain (rest looked up from reference TRBV7-2 and TRBJ2-7): GAGVSQSPSNKVTEKGKDVELRCDPISGHTALYWYRQSLGQGLEFLIYFQGNSAPDKSGLPSDRFSAERTGGSVSTLTIQRTQQEDSAVYLCASSLHSVGKYFGPGTRLTVT.

This clone occurred once. This CDR3 is CASSLTEWRLSSGNTIYF. The CDR3 DNA reads as TGTGCCAGCAGCTTAACGGAGTGGAGGCTTAGCTCTGGAAACACCATATATTTT. The gene calls are TRBV13 and TRBJ1-3; D remains unclear. CDR1 is PRHDT and CDR2 is FYEKMQ in the germline V gene (reference sequence). V gave up 2 bases and J gave up 0 bases, with 17 bases separating them. The CDR3 is 18 residues long. Full variable domain (missing parts from reference TRBV13 and TRBJ1-3): AAGVIQSPRHLIKEKRETATLKCYPIPRHDTVYWYQQGPGQDPQFLISFYEKMQSDKGSIPDRFSAQQFSDYHSELNMSSLELGDSALYFCASSLTEWRLSSGNTIYFGEGSWLTVV.

CDR3 nucleotides: TGTGCCAGCAGCCTGGCCCCGGGAAATTATGCGGAGACCCAGTACTTC. It translates to CASSLAPGNYAETQYF. V is TRBV7-2 and J is TRBJ2-5; D might be TRBD2 (5 bases). CDR3 length equals 16 residues. Deletions cut 5 bases from V and 5 bases from J, with 21 bases between. CDR1 SGHTA and CDR2 FQGNSA come from the germline V gene.

The chain recombines TRBV5-1 with TRBJ2-5; 9 nucleotides match TRBD1. The CDR3 loop spans 14 amino acids. The V gene's germline CDR1 is SGHRS and CDR2 YFSETQ. Unmatched junction bases numbered 4, after V lost 4 bases and J lost 3 bases. The DNA for the CDR3 is TGCGCCAGCAGCACAGGACAGGGGAAAGAGACCCAGTACTTC. Protein sequence: CASSTGQGKETQYF. Full variable domain (rest looked up from reference TRBV5-1 and TRBJ2-5): KAGVTQTPRYLIKTRGQQVTLSCSPISGHRSVSWYQQTPGQGLQFLFEYFSETQRNKGNFPGRFSGRQFSNSRSEMNVSTLELGDSALYLCASSTGQGKETQYFGPGTRLLVL.

The V gene is TRBV5-1, the J gene TRBJ2-7, with 7 bases aligning to TRBD1. In germline, CDR1 is SGHRS, CDR2 YFSETQ. The CDR3 consists of 15 residues. Trimming removed 1 base from V and 3 bases from J; junction bases left unmatched: 7. Written as DNA, the CDR3 is TGCGCCAGCAGCTTGAGACAGGGAAAAAGCTACGAGCAGTACTTC. It translates to CASSLRQGKSYEQYF.